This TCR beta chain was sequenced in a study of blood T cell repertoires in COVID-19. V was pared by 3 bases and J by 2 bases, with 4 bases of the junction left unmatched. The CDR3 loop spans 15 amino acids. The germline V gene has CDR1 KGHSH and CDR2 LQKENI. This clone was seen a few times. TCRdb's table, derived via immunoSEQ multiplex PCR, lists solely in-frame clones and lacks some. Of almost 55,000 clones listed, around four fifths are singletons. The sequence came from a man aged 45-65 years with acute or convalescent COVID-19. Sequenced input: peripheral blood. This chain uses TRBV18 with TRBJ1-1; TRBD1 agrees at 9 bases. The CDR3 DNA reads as TGTGCCAGCTCACCGGCGGACAGGGGTAACACTGAAGCTTTCTTT. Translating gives CASSPADRGNTEAFF.